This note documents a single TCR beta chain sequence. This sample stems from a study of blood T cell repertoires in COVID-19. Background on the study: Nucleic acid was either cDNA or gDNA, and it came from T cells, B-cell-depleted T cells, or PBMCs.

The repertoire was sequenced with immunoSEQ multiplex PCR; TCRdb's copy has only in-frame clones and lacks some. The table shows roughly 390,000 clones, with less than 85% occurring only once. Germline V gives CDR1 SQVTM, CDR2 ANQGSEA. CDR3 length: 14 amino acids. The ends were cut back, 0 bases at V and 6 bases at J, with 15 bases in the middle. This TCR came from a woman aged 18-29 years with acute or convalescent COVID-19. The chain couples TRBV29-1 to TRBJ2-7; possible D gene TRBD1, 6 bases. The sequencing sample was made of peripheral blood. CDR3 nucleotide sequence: TGCAGCGTTGAAGATGAAGGGGGTTTGGGCGAGCAGTACTTC. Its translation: CSVEDEGGLGEQYF.